This T cell receptor beta chain was found in a study of cytomegalovirus exposure and HLA in healthy donors (dated by TCRdb to about 2017). Regarding the complete study: An earlier analysis of several hundred of the donors reported 276 Gb of sequence data and roughly 100 million unique TCR beta sequences from 150 million to 200 million T cells. An early release that covered some 630 HLA-typed donors contained approximately 300 gigabases of sequencing data and some 87 million unique TCR sequences. Of the roughly 400 genotyped donors, over 80% were placed in the genetic ancestry cluster associated with self-reported Caucasian donors. The study was designed to test whether signatures of past pathogen exposure could be identified by cataloging public T cell receptors. The study used immunosequencing to profile the T cell repertoires of about 670 subjects and linked those repertoires to cytomegalovirus serostatus. Along with the roughly 610-subject first cohort, a separate validation cohort of over a hundred different subjects was used. High-throughput TCR immunosequencing, statistical association of individual TCRs with disease status, and machine learning were combined to predict cytomegalovirus infection status. A later analysis re-analyzed previously published TCR beta repertoires from about 600 donors and added high-resolution HLA genotyping to study TCR occurrence patterns. In the later analysis, no new phenotypic data were used to find candidate immune exposures; instead, reliance was placed on TCR beta sequences and their occurrence across donors. To decide whether each TCR beta V gene segment behaved as functional or pseudogenic, an earlier analysis of several hundred of the donors relied on high-throughput TCR beta sequencing. Donor age, sex, ethnicity and CMV serostatus were collected together with the repertoire data. Genome-wide SNP genotypes for about 60% of the 666 donors were used in a later genetic analysis, which treated that subset as a discovery cohort. All discovery cohort repertoires had been generated on a single sequencing platform. HLA typing covered class I and class II loci at four-digit resolution. The number of donors typed differed by locus, with roughly 629-640 for A, B, C, DRB1 and DQB1, more than 500 for DQA1, over 600 for DPA1, and 472 for DPB1. Four or five DR-DQ haplotypes were handled as single units for association and clustering because linkage in the cohort was strong. Among around 400 genotyped donors of the cohort, an average of around 250,000 unique TCR beta nucleotide sequences was sequenced per donor, of which about 19% were non-productive. Results the study describes overall, beyond this receptor: Because some donors lacked HLA typing at each locus, the association tests relied only on the typed subset. Around 16 rarely observed V segments, including chromosome 9 orphons, were excluded from the earlier analysis of a few hundred of the donors because counts were too low. In a later analysis, several top co-occurrence clusters were reported to appear linked to parvovirus B19, influenza, CMV and Epstein-Barr virus. In an earlier analysis of approximately 590 of the donors, most TCR beta V segments appeared in productive rearrangements about 87% or about 30% of the time, broadly matching IMGT annotations. Linkage disequilibrium might explain the correlated functional status among segregating V segments, but an unknown experimental factor could not be excluded. This cohort had only TCR beta chains sequenced, and the lack of alpha or paired-chain data limited which features could be detected. In the study, approximately 150 TCR beta chains were listed as associated with cytomegalovirus. Specific HLA alleles were associated with some 15,000 TCR beta sequences at a false discovery rate of 0.05 in a later analysis. When HLA alleles, especially DR and DQ, strongly co-occurred, attributing TCR associations to individual alleles was difficult. A cluster of highly shared sequence variants was judged likely to be a technical artifact of the sequencing pipeline. Sequencing depth was assumed to be roughly uniform across donors in the presence/absence analyses, though that assumption may not hold. The only immune exposure information available for the cohort was CMV serostatus. A later analysis found that TCR association rates varied across HLA loci, with DRB1 alleles showing the most associated TCRs and HLA-C alleles the fewest. The classifier was reported to diagnose cytomegalovirus status with high specificity and sensitivity in both the original cohort and the validation cohort. It was suggested by the authors that the approach could potentially be generalized to other disease states and immunological phenotypes. V-gene and J-gene trimming of TCR beta chains was associated with a missense DCLRE1C variant in a later genetic analysis, and the association was replicated in an independent cohort. In vitro tests confirmed that a few of the cytomegalovirus-associated TCR beta chains recognize cytomegalovirus antigens. Some IMGT-functional V segments, including TRBV6-2 and TRBV6-3, could not be told apart with the 87-base-pair reads, so those segments were excluded. Across donors, most TCR sequences were observed very rarely, whereas some public TCRs were present in many individuals. Compared with equally common non-associated chains, HLA-associated TCR beta chains in a later analysis were more clonally expanded and had lower generation probabilities. In a later analysis, most CMV-associated TCR beta chains were found to appear HLA-restricted, with HLA associations seemingly driven largely by CMV exposure. A further reported finding was that TCR beta sequences accurately predicted the HLA-A and HLA-B alleles for most subjects in the first cohort. A later genetic analysis reported fewer N-insertions in productive TCRs among donors in an Asian-associated ancestry cluster than the roughly 700-donor mean.

Unmatched junction bases come to 3, with V trimmed by 8 bases and J by 6 bases. The CDR3 measures 12 amino acids from cysteine to phenylalanine. Of the read, only the CDR3 DNA is kept; its 36 bases are in frame from base 1. For CDR1 and CDR2, the germline V gene (reference sequence) lists WNHNN and SYGVQD. Of note for this clone: Its antigen is not yet known. Base qualities are not recorded, but no much larger clone differs from it by a single base.

In total, just over 650 healthy bone marrow donors made up the cohort. At the time of sampling, all cohort members were nominally healthy, though unrecorded immune exposures were likely present. The donor tested CMV seronegative, placing the donor among the 300 to 450 seronegative members of the cohort. Each donor provided a peripheral blood sample, and peripheral blood mononuclear cells were used for TCR beta sequencing. Genomic DNA extraction from the blood cell samples was performed with the Qiagen DNeasy Blood Extraction Kit. Receptor amplification or capture employed the immunoSEQ multiplex PCR assay. For the multiplex PCR, a mixture combining 60 forward primers for TCR Vbeta segments and 13 reverse primers for TCR Jbeta segments was used. The CDR3 region of rearranged TCR beta genes was amplified from genomic DNA by a multiplex PCR assay. On the Illumina HiSeq System, the amplified TCR beta libraries were sequenced as 87-base-pair reads. Per the authors' processing: Across the roughly 640 repertoires, a later analysis counted tens of millions of unique TCR beta chains, around 11 million of which were shared by at least two donors. A nearest-neighbor algorithm error-corrected the raw reads and collapsed the reads into unique sequences, merging closely related sequences to remove PCR and sequencing errors. CDR3 sequences were aligned to IMGT reference sequences to assign V, D and J gene segments. For a sequence to be retained, a match of at least six nucleotides to both a V gene segment and a J gene segment was required. A rearrangement was called productive if the CDR3 had no stop codons and remained in frame with V and J, and every other rearrangement was called non-productive. Following IMGT convention, CDR3 was defined as the stretch from the second conserved V-encoded cysteine up to the conserved J-encoded phenylalanine. The earlier analysis of 450 to 750 of the donors excluded any sequence lacking an unambiguous match to a single V gene segment. In an earlier analysis of some 590 of the donors, a V segment was called functional when productive rearrangements were above 56.7%, and segregating when the standard deviation between donors exceeded 5%. To diagnose cytomegalovirus status from the catalog of TCR beta chain sequences, a statistical classification framework was built. In a later analysis, TCR nucleotide sequences were compared against IMGT/GENE-DB human TR gene sequences so that V and J genes could be assigned. In a later analysis, CDR3 sequences and most-parsimonious VDJ recombination scenarios were assigned using the TCRdist pipeline. A later analysis defined each TCR beta chain by its CDR3 amino acid sequence plus V-gene family, and excluded reads lacking a unique V-gene family. To address suspected cross-contamination and a sequencing artifact, a later analysis removed 550 to 750 highly shared, low-generation-probability nucleotide sequences. For each public chain, a later analysis derived a clonal expansion index from normalized ranks of inferred template counts within each repertoire. In a later analysis, generation probabilities were computed using a VDJ recombination model fitted to out-of-frame rearrangements, and the results were checked against IGoR. Hypergeometric tests were used in a later analysis to score TCR-TCR, TCR-HLA and TCR-CMV co-occurrence, with a repertoire-size bias correction applied to the TCR pairs. False discovery rates were estimated in a later analysis by permuting HLA or CMV assignments 20 times. In a later analysis, co-occurring TCRs were grouped using DBSCAN, and TCRdist sequence similarity was added for clustering within HLA-allele-positive subsets. Repertoires with fewer than 30,000 or more than 120,000 public chains were left out of co-occurrence clustering, as were a few repertoires with anomalous nucleotide sharing. TCRdb holds this immuneACCESS table with in-frame rearrangements only. Some clones are missing; in checked studies, unresolved V genes explain under half, and the rest has no known cause. From that table come the V and J calls and clone size; the DNA was used to work out D and trimming. Present in this sample are roughly 160,000 clones, around 85% of which were seen just once. The top ten clonotypes cover 0.85% to 1% of the sample.

The chain couples TRBV10-1 to TRBJ2-3; TRBD2 lines up with 9 middle nucleotides. The specimen was PBMCs. This clonotype originated in a woman aged 30 to 39 in good health and CMV-seronegative. The CDR3: CASGTSRDTQYF. In nucleotides, the sequence is TGCGCCAGCGGGACTAGCAGGGATACGCAGTATTTT.